This T cell receptor beta chain was recorded in a study of Ad26.COV2.S vaccination and SARS-CoV-2 variants. The treatment is: roughly 18 received Ad26.COV2.S at low or high dose, single or two shots; 5 received placebo; per-sample allocation not given. Sampling occurred on day 63 after the first vaccine or placebo injection. The method was immunoSEQ multiplex PCR; TCRdb's version includes in-frame clones alone and lacks a portion of them. Altogether more than 300,000 clones are present, roughly 89% being singletons, with the ten largest covering about 5%. The CDR3 runs 16 residues. V shed 6 bases and J 2 bases; nucleotides not matched to a gene: 13. CDR1 and CDR2 (germline): MRHNA, SNTAGT.

The chain links TRBV6-4 to TRBJ2-7; TRBD1 aligns across 7 bases. The specimen was peripheral blood, collected in a trial of Ad26.COV2.S vaccine versus placebo. The source is a person between 18 and 60 years old who received the Ad26.COV2.S COVID-19 vaccine or a placebo. CDR3 protein: CASSPRDSHDAYEQYF. The CDR3 nucleotides read TGTGCCAGCAGCCCCAGGGACAGTCACGACGCCTACGAGCAGTACTTC.